Sequencing of this T cell receptor beta chain was carried out in a study of blood T cells in healthy people across ages. Study conclusions and caveats: Among T cells, TCR beta diversity per million cells dropped roughly linearly as age rose. Researchers deemed the diversity estimates from one million T cells underestimates.

A note on this clonotype: The antigen is not known.

The second PCR ran about 6 to 11 cycles with a sample-barcoded 5' primer and J-beta primers. A 12-random-nucleotide template-switch adaptor tagged each cDNA molecule. No fewer than 3 million CDR3-containing paired-end reads came from each sample. Using its own MiXCR run on the 5' RACE reads, TCRdb lists one record per CDR3 protein. In the table there are about a million distinct CDR3 sequences, 35% to 45% of which are singletons. The length of the CDR3 is 14 residues. Germline V lookup: CDR1 SGHTA, CDR2 FQGNSA. V lost 5 bases and J lost 0, with 8 bases in between. The clonotype comes from a man aged 18 to 29 in good health. Sequenced: blood. The chain employs TRBV7-2 and TRBJ1-5; D is undetermined. The CDR3 sequence is CASSISPSNQPQHF. In DNA, the CDR3 is TGTGCCAGCAGCATCAGTCCTAGCAATCAGCCCCAGCATTTT. The entire variable domain, with the rest obtained from reference TRBV7-2 and TRBJ1-5, is as follows: GAGVSQSPSNKVTEKGKDVELRCDPISGHTALYWYRQSLGQGLEFLIYFQGNSAPDKSGLPSDRFSAERTGGSVSTLTIQRTQQEDSAVYLCASSISPSNQPQHFGDGTRLSIL.